This TCR beta chain was found in a study of blood T cells in healthy people across ages. Study findings and constraints: In older individuals, TCR beta diversity per million T cells was lower, falling roughly linearly with age.

Details on this clonotype: The antigen is unknown.

Primers used in a second PCR of roughly 6 to 11 cycles were a sample-barcoded 5' primer and a J-beta primer mix. Each of the cDNA molecules was tagged by a template-switch adaptor with 12 random nucleotides. One entry per CDR3 protein results from TCRdb running MiXCR on the 5' RACE reads. Of roughly 1,500,000 distinct CDR3 sequences listed, 42% are singletons. This CDR3 region has 16 residues. CDR1 is ENHRY, CDR2 SYGVKD, per germline. V gave up 2 bases and J gave up 2 bases; unmatched junction bases: 5. Isolation per sample recovered at least 6 million PBMCs. V and J are TRBV10-3 and TRBJ2-3, with 9 bases aligning to TRBD2. The receptor's source is a woman aged 18-30 years in good health. Sample: blood. The CDR3 DNA is TGTGCCATCAGTGAGCCCCAGCGGGGGGTCACAGATACGCAGTATTTT. Its translation: CAISEPQRGVTDTQYF.